Each of the 11 T cell receptor beta chains below was sequenced from the same sample in a study of T-cell memory formation after mild COVID-19 (dated by TCRdb to about 2021). The library was generated by 5' RACE. Sequencing relied on an Illumina NovaSeq 6000. TCRdb applied fastp at Q25 and MiXCR to the public reads, then kept only in-frame beta chains. Every distinct CDR3 protein forms one entry, paired with its most common genes and DNA. This sample comprises more than 150,000 distinct CDR3 sequences, roughly 18% of them detected only once. 3.9% of the sample rests with the top ten. The sequenced sample consisted of PBMCs or a T cell subset sorted from them (not recorded which). These receptors were taken from a man between 18 and 29 years old who had mild COVID-19 (a few samples of this study predate the infection). The sample titles of this study are shuffled in the database, so cell type and time point are left out; the donor was told from shared clones.

The rearrangement joins TRBV7-2 to TRBJ2-1, with D perhaps matching TRBD2 (6 bases). Trimming took 4 bases from V and 10 from J, leaving 11 bases between them. Per the germline V gene, CDR1 is SGHTA and CDR2 is FQGNSA. The CDR3 consists of 12 residues. The DNA for the CDR3 is TGTGCCAGCAGCTCACTAGCCACCGAGCAGTTCTTC. Translated, it gives CASSSLATEQFF.

The rearrangement uses TRBV18 and TRBJ2-5, with TRBD1 matching 9 bases. CDR1 is KGHSH and CDR2 is LQKENI in the germline V gene. CDR3 length: 15 amino acids. J lost 5 bases, V lost 1 base, and 5 bases had no gene match. The CDR3 protein is CASSPQTGGAETQYF. The CDR3 nucleotides read TGTGCCAGCTCACCACAGACAGGGGGAGCGGAGACCCAGTACTTC.

This clonotype was observed a handful of times. The chain links TRBV11-2 to TRBJ2-3, with unresolved D. The germline V gene encodes CDR1 SGHAT and CDR2 FQNNGV. The CDR3 runs 14 residues. Trimming removed 5 bases at V and 4 bases at J, with 13 bases between. The CDR3: CASSPRASADTQYF. The CDR3 nucleotides read TGTGCCAGCAGCCCCCGGGCCTCAGCAGATACGCAGTATTTT.

There are a few counts of this clonotype. The chain carries TRBV12-3 or TRBV12-4 and TRBJ1-3; the D gene is possibly TRBD1 (5 bases). V lost 6 bases and J 0 bases, leaving 12 bases between the germline ends. The CDR3 has 15 residues. CDR3 amino acids: CASSRGGSSGNTIYF. Written as DNA, the CDR3 is TGTGCCAGCAGCCGGGGGGGATCCTCTGGAAACACCATATATTTT.

This clonotype was recorded a few times. The chain uses TRBV27 and TRBJ1-5; D ambiguous. The CDR3 spans 17 residues. Germline CDR1 reads MNHEY; CDR2 reads SMNVEV (reference sequence). V dropped 3 bases and J dropped 0 bases, with 15 bases sitting between them. Written as DNA, the CDR3 is TGTGCCAGCAGTTTTGGAGGAGGGATTTTTAGCAATCAGCCCCAGCATTTT. Protein: CASSFGGGIFSNQPQHF.

This clonotype was counted between two and nine times. V and J are TRBV7-3 and TRBJ2-7; the D gene is possibly TRBD1 (5 bases). Per the germline V gene, CDR1 is SGHTA and CDR2 is FQGTGA. The CDR3 runs to 14 residues. V shed 2 bases and J shed 1 base, with 9 bases lying between them. The CDR3 region is CASSLGGQSYEQYF. The CDR3 DNA sequence: TGTGCCAGCAGCTTAGGCGGACAATCCTACGAGCAGTACTTC.

This clonotype was found a few times. This rearrangement joins TRBV6-2 or TRBV6-3 to TRBJ2-2, with 10 bases aligning to TRBD1. Germline CDR1 and CDR2: MNHEY and SVGEGT. After removal of 5 bases from V and 3 bases from J, the junction contained 3 bases not matched to a gene. The CDR3 consists of 15 residues. CDR3 sequence reads: CASSDGQGDTGELFF. CDR3 coding DNA: TGTGCCAGCAGTGACGGACAGGGGGACACCGGGGAGCTGTTTTTT.

This clonotype was seen more than once but under ten times. This chain joins TRBV15 and TRBJ2-5, with D uncertain. The CDR3 totals 14 residues. Trimming left V 0 bases short and J 0 bases short, with 5 bases between. CDR1 is LNHNV and CDR2 is YYDKDF in the germline V gene (reference sequence). The CDR3 sequence: CATSRDGNQETQYF. The CDR3 bases are TGTGCCACCAGCAGAGACGGTAACCAAGAGACCCAGTACTTC.

The table lists this clonotype with a few counts. V usage is TRBV20-1 and J usage is TRBJ1-3, with D maybe TRBD1 (6 bases). Trimming removed 4 bases from V and 3 bases from J, with 13 bases in between. The CDR3 covers 14 residues. Germline CDR1 is DFQATT and CDR2 is SNEGSKA (reference sequence). For the CDR3, the DNA is TGCAGTGCTACGTGGACAGACGGTGGAAACACCATATATTTT. It specifies CSATWTDGGNTIYF.

This rearrangement joins TRBV5-1 to TRBJ2-5; D is perhaps TRBD2 (5 bases). Trimming took 0 bases from V and 5 from J, leaving 14 bases between them. Germline V gene lookup returns CDR1 SGHRS and CDR2 YFSETQ. CDR3 length equals 15 residues. The CDR3 DNA follows: TGCGCCAGCAGCTTGGCCCTTCCCGGGGATGAGACCCAGTACTTC. This encodes CASSLALPGDETQYF.

The J gene is TRBJ2-2, the V gene TRBV7-8; 7 bases match TRBD1. J was trimmed by 0 bases and V by 5 bases; bases with no gene match: 6. The germline V gene has CDR1 SGHVS and CDR2 FQNEAQ. The CDR3 spans 16 residues. CDR3 sequence reads: CASSRIDRANTGELFF. The CDR3 coding sequence is TGTGCCAGCAGCCGAATTGACAGGGCGAACACCGGGGAGCTGTTTTTT.